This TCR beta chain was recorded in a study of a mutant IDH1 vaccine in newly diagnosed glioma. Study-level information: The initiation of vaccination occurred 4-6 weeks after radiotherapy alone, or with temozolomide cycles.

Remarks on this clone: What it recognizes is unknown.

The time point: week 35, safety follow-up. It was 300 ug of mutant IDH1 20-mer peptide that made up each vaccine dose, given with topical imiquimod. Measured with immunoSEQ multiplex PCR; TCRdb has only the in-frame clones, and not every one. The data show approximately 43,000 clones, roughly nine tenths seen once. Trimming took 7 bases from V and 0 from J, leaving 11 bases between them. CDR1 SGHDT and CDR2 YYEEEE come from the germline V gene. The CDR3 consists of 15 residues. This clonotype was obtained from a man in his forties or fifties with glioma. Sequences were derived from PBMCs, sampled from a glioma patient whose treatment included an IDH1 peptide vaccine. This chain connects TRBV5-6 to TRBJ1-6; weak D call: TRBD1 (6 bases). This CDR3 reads CASFEGGSYNSPLHF. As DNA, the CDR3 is TGTGCCAGCTTTGAAGGGGGCTCCTATAATTCACCCCTCCACTTT.